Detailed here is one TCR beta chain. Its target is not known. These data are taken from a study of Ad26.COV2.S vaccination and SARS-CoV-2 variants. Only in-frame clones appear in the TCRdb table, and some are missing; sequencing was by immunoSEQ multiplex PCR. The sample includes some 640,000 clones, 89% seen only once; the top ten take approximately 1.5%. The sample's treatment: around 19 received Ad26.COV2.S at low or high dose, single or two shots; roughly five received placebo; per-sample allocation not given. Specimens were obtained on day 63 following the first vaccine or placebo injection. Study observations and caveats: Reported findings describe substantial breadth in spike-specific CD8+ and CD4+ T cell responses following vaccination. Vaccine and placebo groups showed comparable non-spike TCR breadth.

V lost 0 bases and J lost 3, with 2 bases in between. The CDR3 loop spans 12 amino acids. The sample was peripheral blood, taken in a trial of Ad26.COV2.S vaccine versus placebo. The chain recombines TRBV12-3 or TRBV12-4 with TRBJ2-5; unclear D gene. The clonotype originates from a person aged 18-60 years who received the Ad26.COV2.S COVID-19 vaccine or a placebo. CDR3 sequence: CASSLAEETQYF. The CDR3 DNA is TGTGCCAGCAGTTTAGCGGAAGAGACCCAGTACTTC.